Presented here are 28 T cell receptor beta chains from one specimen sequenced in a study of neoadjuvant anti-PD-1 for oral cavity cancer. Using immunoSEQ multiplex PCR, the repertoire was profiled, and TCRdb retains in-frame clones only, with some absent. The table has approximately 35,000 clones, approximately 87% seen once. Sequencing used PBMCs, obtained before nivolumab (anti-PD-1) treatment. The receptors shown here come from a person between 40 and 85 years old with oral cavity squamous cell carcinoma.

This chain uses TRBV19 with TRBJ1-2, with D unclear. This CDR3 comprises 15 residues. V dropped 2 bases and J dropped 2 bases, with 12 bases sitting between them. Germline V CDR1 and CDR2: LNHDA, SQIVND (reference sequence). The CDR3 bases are TGTGCCAGTAGTATACGAGGGAAGGGCAACTATGGCTACACCTTC. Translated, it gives CASSIRGKGNYGYTF.

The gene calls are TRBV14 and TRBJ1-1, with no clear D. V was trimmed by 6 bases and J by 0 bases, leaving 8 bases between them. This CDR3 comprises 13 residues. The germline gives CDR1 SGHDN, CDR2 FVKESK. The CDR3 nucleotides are TGTGCCAGCAGAATGATATTGAACACTGAAGCTTTCTTT. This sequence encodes CASRMILNTEAFF.

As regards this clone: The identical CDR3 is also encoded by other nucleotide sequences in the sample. CDR3 in amino acids: CAISEGDQPQHF. The CDR3 DNA is TGTGCCATCAGTGAGGGGGATCAGCCCCAGCATTTT. The chain combines TRBV10-3 with TRBJ1-5; unclear D gene. V lost 2 bases and J lost 5, with 4 bases in between. Germline assignment: CDR1 ENHRY and CDR2 SYGVKD. This CDR3 spans 12 amino acids.

This CDR3 reads CASRGQGAGGNQPQHF. CDR3 coding DNA: TGTGCCAGCAGAGGACAGGGGGCGGGGGGCAATCAGCCCCAGCATTTT. The gene calls are TRBV25-1 and TRBJ1-5, with TRBD1 matching 11 bases. This CDR3 spans 16 amino acids. V lost 6 bases to trimming and J lost 2 bases; unmatched junction nucleotides: 6. Germline CDR1 and CDR2: MGHDK and SYGVNS.

DNA of the CDR3: TGTGCCAGCAACGGGGATCAGCCCCAGCATTTT. Its translation is CASNGDQPQHF. J is TRBJ1-5 and V is TRBV21-1. TRBV21-1 is a pseudogene. This CDR3 contains 11 residues.

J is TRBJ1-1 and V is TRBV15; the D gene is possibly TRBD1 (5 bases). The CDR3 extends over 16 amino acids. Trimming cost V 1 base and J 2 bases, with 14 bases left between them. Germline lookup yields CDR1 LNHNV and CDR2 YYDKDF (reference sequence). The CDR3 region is CATSRGQGFLNTEAFF. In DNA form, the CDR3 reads TGTGCCACCAGCAGAGGGCAGGGATTCTTAAACACTGAAGCTTTCTTT. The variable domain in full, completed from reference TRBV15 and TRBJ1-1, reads DAMVIQNPRYQVTQFGKPVTLSCSQTLNHNVMYWYQQKSSQAPKLLFHYYDKDFNNEADTPDNFQSRRPNTSFCFLDIRSPGLGDTAMYLCATSRGQGFLNTEAFFGQGTRLTVV.

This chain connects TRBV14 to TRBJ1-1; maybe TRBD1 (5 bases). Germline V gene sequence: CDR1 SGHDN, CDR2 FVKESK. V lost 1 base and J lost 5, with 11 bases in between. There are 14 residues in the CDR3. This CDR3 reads CASSQARGGTEAFF. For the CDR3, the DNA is TGTGCCAGCAGCCAAGCCCGGGGCGGAACTGAAGCTTTCTTT.

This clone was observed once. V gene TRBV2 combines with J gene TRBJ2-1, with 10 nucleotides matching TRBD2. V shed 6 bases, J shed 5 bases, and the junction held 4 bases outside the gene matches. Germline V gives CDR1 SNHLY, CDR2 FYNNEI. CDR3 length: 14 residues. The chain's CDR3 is CASRRTSGNNEQFF. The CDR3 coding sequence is TGTGCCAGCAGGAGGACTAGCGGCAACAATGAGCAGTTCTTC.

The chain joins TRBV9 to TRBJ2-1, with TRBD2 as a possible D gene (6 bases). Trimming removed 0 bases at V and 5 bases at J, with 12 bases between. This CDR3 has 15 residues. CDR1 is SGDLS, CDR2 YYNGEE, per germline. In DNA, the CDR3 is TGTGCCAGCAGCGTAGGGGGAAGCGGGCACAATGAGCAGTTCTTC. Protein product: CASSVGGSGHNEQFF.

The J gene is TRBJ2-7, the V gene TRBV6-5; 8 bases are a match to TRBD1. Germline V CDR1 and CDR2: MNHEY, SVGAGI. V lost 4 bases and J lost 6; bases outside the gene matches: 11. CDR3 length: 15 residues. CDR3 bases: TGTGCCAGCAGTTCTAGGACAGGGCCCTCCGCCGAGCAGTACTTC. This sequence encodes CASSSRTGPSAEQYF.

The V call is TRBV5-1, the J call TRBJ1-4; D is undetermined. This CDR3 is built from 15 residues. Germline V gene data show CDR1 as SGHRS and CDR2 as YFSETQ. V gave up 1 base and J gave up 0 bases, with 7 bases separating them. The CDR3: CASSLTGATNEKLFF. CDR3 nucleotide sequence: TGCGCCAGCAGCTTGACTGGCGCAACTAATGAAAAACTGTTTTTT.

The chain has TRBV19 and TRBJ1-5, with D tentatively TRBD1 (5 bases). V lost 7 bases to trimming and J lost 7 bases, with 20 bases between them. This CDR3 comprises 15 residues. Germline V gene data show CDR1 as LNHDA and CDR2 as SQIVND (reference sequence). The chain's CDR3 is CASTLGWGDGQPQHF. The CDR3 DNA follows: TGTGCCAGTACCCTGGGTTGGGGGGACGGGCAGCCCCAGCATTTT. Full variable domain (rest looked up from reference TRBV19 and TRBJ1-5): DGGITQSPKYLFRKEGQNVTLSCEQNLNHDAMYWYRQDPGQGLRLIYYSQIVNDFQKGDIAEGYSVSREKKESFPLTVTSAQKNPTAFYLCASTLGWGDGQPQHFGDGTRLSIL.

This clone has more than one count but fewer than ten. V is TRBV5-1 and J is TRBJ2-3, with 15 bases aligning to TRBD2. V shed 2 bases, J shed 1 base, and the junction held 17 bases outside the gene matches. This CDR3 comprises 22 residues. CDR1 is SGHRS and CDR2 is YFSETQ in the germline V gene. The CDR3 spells CASSLTTYHGLAGGPRTDTQYF. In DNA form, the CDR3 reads TGCGCCAGCAGCTTAACTACCTACCATGGACTAGCGGGGGGGCCCCGCACAGATACGCAGTATTTT.

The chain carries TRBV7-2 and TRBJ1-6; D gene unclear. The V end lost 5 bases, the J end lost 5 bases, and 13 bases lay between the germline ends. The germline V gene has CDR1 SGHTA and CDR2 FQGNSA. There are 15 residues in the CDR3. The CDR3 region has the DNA TGTGCCAGCAGCCCCCAGACACAACATAATTCACCCCTCCACTTT. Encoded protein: CASSPQTQHNSPLHF.

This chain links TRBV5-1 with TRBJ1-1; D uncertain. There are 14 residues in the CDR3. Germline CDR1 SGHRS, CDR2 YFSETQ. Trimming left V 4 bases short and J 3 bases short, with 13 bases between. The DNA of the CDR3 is TGCGCCAGCAGCCAACACGAGAAGTACACTGAAGCTTTCTTT. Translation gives CASSQHEKYTEAFF.

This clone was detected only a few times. The CDR3 DNA reads as TGTGCCAGCAGCGTAGGGGTTGACAGGTTATCCGGAAACACCATATATTTT. Translating gives CASSVGVDRLSGNTIYF. The chain joins TRBV9 to TRBJ1-3, with D perhaps TRBD1 (6 bases). V was shortened by 0 bases and J by 4 bases, with 17 bases between the two germline ends. Germline V gene sequence: CDR1 SGDLS, CDR2 YYNGEE. CDR3 length: 17 residues.

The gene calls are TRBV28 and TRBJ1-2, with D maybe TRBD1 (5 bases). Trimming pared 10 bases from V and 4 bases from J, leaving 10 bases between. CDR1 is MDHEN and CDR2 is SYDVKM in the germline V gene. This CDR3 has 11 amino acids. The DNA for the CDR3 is TGTGCCACCCGACAGCGCTATGGCTACACCTTC. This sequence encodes CATRQRYGYTF.

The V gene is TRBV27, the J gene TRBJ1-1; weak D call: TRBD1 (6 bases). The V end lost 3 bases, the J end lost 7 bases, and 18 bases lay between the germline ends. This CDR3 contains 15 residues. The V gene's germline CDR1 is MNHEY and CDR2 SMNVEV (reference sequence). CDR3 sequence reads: CASSFQGPRGGEAFF. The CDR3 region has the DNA TGTGCCAGCAGTTTTCAGGGGCCCCGGGGAGGTGAAGCTTTCTTT.

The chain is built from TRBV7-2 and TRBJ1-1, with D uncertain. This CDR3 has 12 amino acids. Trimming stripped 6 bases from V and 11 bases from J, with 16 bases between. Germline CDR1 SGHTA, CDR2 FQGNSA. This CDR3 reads CASSHPGSRAFF. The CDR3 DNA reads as TGTGCCAGCAGTCATCCGGGCTCCAGGGCTTTCTTT.

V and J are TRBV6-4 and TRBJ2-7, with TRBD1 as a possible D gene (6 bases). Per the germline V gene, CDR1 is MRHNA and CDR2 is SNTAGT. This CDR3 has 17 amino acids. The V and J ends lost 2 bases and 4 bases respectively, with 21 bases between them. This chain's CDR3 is CASSDLRGDAAPYEQYF. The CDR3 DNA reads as TGTGCCAGCAGTGACCTCAGGGGTGACGCGGCCCCTTACGAGCAGTACTTC.

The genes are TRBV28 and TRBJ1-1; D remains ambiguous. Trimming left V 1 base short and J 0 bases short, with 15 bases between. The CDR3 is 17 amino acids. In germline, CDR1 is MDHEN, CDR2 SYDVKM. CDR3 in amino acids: CASSLSPRRDMNTEAFF. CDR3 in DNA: TGTGCCAGCAGTTTATCGCCAAGGAGGGATATGAACACTGAAGCTTTCTTT.

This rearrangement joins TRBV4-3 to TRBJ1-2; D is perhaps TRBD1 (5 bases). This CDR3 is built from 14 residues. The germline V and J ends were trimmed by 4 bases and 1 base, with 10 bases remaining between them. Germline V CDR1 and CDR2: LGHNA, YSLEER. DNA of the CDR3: TGCGCCAGCAGCCCCCTAGGGGTTAACTATGGCTACACCTTC. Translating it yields CASSPLGVNYGYTF.

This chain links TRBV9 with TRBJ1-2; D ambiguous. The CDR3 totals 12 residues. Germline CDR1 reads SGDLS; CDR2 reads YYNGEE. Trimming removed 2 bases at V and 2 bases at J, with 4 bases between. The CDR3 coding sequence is TGTGCCAGCAGCGTGGGAAACTATGGCTACACCTTC. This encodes CASSVGNYGYTF.

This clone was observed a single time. In DNA form, the CDR3 reads TGTGCCAGCAGCTTAGGCGCAGGGGGAGAGACCCAGTACTTC. Translation gives CASSLGAGGETQYF. The gene calls are TRBV5-5 and TRBJ2-5, with 7 bases matching TRBD1. The CDR3 sequence is 14 residues long. The V gene end was trimmed by 2 bases and the J gene end by 4 bases; junction bases not matched to a gene: 5. Germline CDR1 SGHKS, CDR2 YYEKEE (reference sequence).

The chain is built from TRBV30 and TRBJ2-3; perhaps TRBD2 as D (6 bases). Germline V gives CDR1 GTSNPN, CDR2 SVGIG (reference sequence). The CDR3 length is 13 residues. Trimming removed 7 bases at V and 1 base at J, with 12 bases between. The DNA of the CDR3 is TGTGCCTCTGGGGTAGCGGGCACAGATACGCAGTATTTT. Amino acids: CASGVAGTDTQYF.

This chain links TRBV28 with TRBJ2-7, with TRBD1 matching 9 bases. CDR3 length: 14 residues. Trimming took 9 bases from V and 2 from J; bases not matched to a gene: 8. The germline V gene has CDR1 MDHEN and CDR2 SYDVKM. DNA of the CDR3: TGTGCCAGTAGGCGGACAGGGGAAGCCTACGAGCAGTACTTC. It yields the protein CASRRTGEAYEQYF. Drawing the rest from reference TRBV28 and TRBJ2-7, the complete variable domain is DVKVTQSSRYLVKRTGEKVFLECVQDMDHENMFWYRQDPGLGLRLIYFSYDVKMKEKGDIPEGYSVSREKKERFSLILESASTNQTSMYLCASRRTGEAYEQYFGPGTRLTVT.

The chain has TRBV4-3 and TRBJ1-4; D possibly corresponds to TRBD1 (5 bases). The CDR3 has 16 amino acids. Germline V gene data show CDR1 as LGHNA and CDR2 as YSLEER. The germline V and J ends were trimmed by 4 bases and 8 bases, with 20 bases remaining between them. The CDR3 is CASSRGYDRGGEKLFF. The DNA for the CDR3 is TGCGCCAGCAGCCGGGGCTACGATAGGGGAGGCGAAAAACTGTTTTTT.

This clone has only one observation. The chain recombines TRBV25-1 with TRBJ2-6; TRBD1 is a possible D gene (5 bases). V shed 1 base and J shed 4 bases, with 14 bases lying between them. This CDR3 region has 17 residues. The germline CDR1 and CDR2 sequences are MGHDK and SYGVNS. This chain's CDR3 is CASSESQGISGANVLTF. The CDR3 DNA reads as TGTGCCAGCAGTGAATCCCAGGGAATATCCGGGGCCAACGTCCTGACTTTC.